The rows below give T cell receptor beta chains drawn from one sample of a study of cytomegalovirus exposure and HLA in healthy donors. Sequencing used immunoSEQ multiplex PCR; TCRdb keeps in-frame clones, though not all of them. This sample has about 100,000 clones, with roughly 76% found just once. The material sequenced was PBMCs. The receptor source for this set is a man aged 40-50 years in good health and CMV-seronegative. The CDR3 runs from the conserved cysteine through the conserved F or W. The order of the fields is clone size, CDR3 length, J gene, V gene, D gene, CDR3 DNA, CDR3 protein. A D gene is named only where the DNA matches it firmly. Expanded clones get a size class; other rows say once, few or many, or leave the size out.

.	14	TRBJ1-6	TRBV19	.	TGTGCCAGTAGCGACAGGCGGCGTAATTCACCCCTCCACTTT	CASSDRRRNSPLHF
.	12	TRBJ1-5	TRBV19	.	TGTGCCAGTAGTAATCACAGACAGCCCCAGCATTTT	CASSNHRQPQHF
few	13	TRBJ1-2	TRBV5-6	.	TGTGCCAGCAGCGACCGGGACATTTTTGGCTACACCTTC	CASSDRDIFGYTF
.	14	TRBJ2-7	TRBV7-8	.	TGTGCCAGCAGCTTAGCAGGACTCTCCTACGAGCAGTACTTC	CASSLAGLSYEQYF
.	14	TRBJ1-4	TRBV7-9	.	TGTGCCAGCAGCTCGGGTCGCACTAATGAAAAACTGTTTTTT	CASSSGRTNEKLFF
.	16	TRBJ1-6	TRBV7-9	.	TGTGCCAGCAGCGCCCGCGGGGGCCTTTATAATTCACCCCTCCACTTT	CASSARGGLYNSPLHF
few	12	TRBJ1-1	TRBV6-6	.	TGTGCCAGCAGTGTCCTAGGAGGTGAAGCTTTCTTT	CASSVLGGEAFF
.	14	TRBJ1-5	TRBV19	TRBD1	TGTGCCAGTAGTAGATTAGGGGGCGATCAGCCCCAGCATTTT	CASSRLGGDQPQHF
.	15	TRBJ1-1	TRBV2	TRBD1	TGTGCCAGCAGTGAAGCTTTCAGGGGGCTTAGTGAAGCTTTCTTT	CASSEAFRGLSEAFF
.	16	TRBJ2-3	TRBV7-2	TRBD1	TGTGCCAGCAGCTTAGGAAACAGGGGGTCTGGAGATACGCAGTATTTT	CASSLGNRGSGDTQYF
.	16	TRBJ2-5	TRBV10-1	TRBD2	TGCGCCAGCAGATACCAACTAGCGGGGGTGGTGGAGACCCAGTACTTC	CASRYQLAGVVETQYF
.	17	TRBJ2-7	TRBV15	TRBD1	TGTGCCACCAGCAGAAACAGACCCGGGACAGGGACATACGAGCAGTACTTC	CATSRNRPGTGTYEQYF
.	16	TRBJ2-3	TRBV23-1	TRBD2	TGCGCCAGCGGGCCGGGACGGCGGGGGGGCACAGATACGCAGTATTTT	CASGPGRRGGTDTQYF
few	16	TRBJ1-1	TRBV7-9	.	TGTGCCAGCAGCTTTCGGGGGGCGACTCTCAACACTGAAGCTTTCTTT	CASSFRGATLNTEAFF
few	14	TRBJ1-3	TRBV6-1	.	TGTGCCAGCAGTGAGCGCGACTCTGGAAACACCATATATTTT	CASSERDSGNTIYF
few	16	TRBJ2-1	TRBV6-5	TRBD2	TGTGCCAGCAGTTCCAGTGTAGCGGGGGAGCACAATGAGCAGTTCTTC	CASSSSVAGEHNEQFF